These T cell receptor beta chains were read from a single sample in a study of shared clonotypes between healthy human individuals. Libraries were prepared by immunoSEQ multiplex PCR; TCRdb keeps only in-frame clonotypes and omits some of them. The sample holds under 600,000 clones; roughly 95% are singletons and the top ten take about 0.059%. The specimen sequenced was naive CD4+ T cells sorted from blood. The receptors originated from a woman in her 30s in good health. CDR3s include the opening cysteine and the closing phenylalanine or tryptophan. The order of the fields is J gene, V gene, D gene, clone size, CDR3 protein, CDR3 DNA. D genes are given only for firm matches. Size is stated for part of the rows, as once, few or many counts, or as a class when the clone is expanded.

TRBJ1-2 TRBV30 - once CAWSVSDGGGYTF TGTGCCTGGAGTGTATCTGATGGGGGGGGCTACACCTTC
TRBJ2-7 TRBV5-1 - - CASSFGFPYEQYF TGCGCCAGCAGCTTCGGATTCCCCTACGAGCAGTACTTC
TRBJ2-5 TRBV4-1 TRBD2 - CASSRLAGGPQETQYF TGCGCCAGCAGCCGACTAGCGGGAGGGCCCCAAGAGACCCAGTACTTC
TRBJ1-2 TRBV7-9 - - CASSLGAYGYTF TGTGCCAGCAGCTTAGGAGCCTATGGCTACACCTTC
TRBJ2-7 TRBV2 - once CAGRQEGRGTYEQYF TGTGCCGGCCGGCAGGAGGGCAGGGGAACCTACGAGCAGTACTTC
TRBJ2-1 TRBV28 TRBD2 - CASSFSWGGGTLNEQFF TGTGCCAGCAGTTTCTCCTGGGGCGGGGGTACCCTCAATGAGCAGTTCTTC
TRBJ2-7 TRBV5-6 - - CASSLGPGAGEQYF TGTGCCAGCAGCTTGGGCCCGGGAGCTGGTGAGCAGTACTTC
TRBJ1-5 TRBV6-1 TRBD1 - CASSGGTGGYSQPQHF TGTGCCAGCAGTGGGGGGACAGGGGGTTACAGTCAGCCCCAGCATTTT
TRBJ2-7 TRBV6-1 - - CASSEGDGWSSSYEQYF TGTGCCAGCAGTGAAGGGGACGGATGGTCGAGCTCCTACGAGCAGTACTTC
TRBJ1-3 TRBV7-2 - - CASSLTGAGNTIYF TGTGCCAGCAGTCTTACGGGTGCTGGAAACACCATATATTTT
TRBJ1-3 TRBV28 - - CASSAPAGISRNTIYF TGTGCCAGCAGCGCCCCTGCAGGGATCTCCAGAAACACCATATATTTT
TRBJ1-5 TRBV10-3 - - CAISELPFLGPQHF TGTGCCATCAGTGAGTTACCTTTCCTAGGGCCCCAGCATTTT
TRBJ1-5 TRBV5-5 - - CASSLEGLGNQPQHF TGTGCCAGCAGCTTGGAAGGGTTGGGCAATCAGCCCCAGCATTTT
TRBJ2-2 TRBV7-9 TRBD1 - CASSSRQGFNTGELFF TGTGCCAGCAGCTCTCGACAGGGCTTTAACACCGGGGAGCTGTTTTTT
TRBJ2-7 TRBV27 TRBD1 - CASSFYRGQRNEQYF TGTGCCAGCAGTTTTTACAGGGGGCAAAGGAACGAGCAGTACTTC
TRBJ1-1 TRBV7-9 - - CASSLDPNTEAFF TGTGCCAGCAGCCTGGACCCGAACACTGAAGCTTTCTTT
TRBJ2-5 TRBV27 - - CASSSQGLETQYF TGTGCCAGCAGTTCACAGGGTCTAGAGACCCAGTACTTC
TRBJ2-3 TRBV7-3 TRBD2 once CASSLTVGGSPDTQYF TGTGCCAGCAGCTTAACGGTCGGCGGGAGTCCAGATACGCAGTATTTT
TRBJ1-1 TRBV5-1 - - CASSLEPDTEAFF TGCGCCAGCAGCTTGGAGCCGGACACTGAAGCTTTCTTT
TRBJ2-3 TRBV19 - - CASSPEIYPQTDTQYF TGTGCCAGTAGTCCAGAGATTTATCCGCAGACAGATACGCAGTATTTT
TRBJ2-7 TRBV2 - once CASKLGNTRYYEQYF TGTGCCAGCAAGCTGGGAAACACCCGCTATTACGAGCAGTACTTC
TRBJ2-7 TRBV5-4 TRBD2 - CASSLRVTSGATNYEQYF TGTGCCAGCAGCTTGAGGGTGACTAGCGGGGCTACAAACTACGAGCAGTACTTC
TRBJ2-6 TRBV27 - - CASSHISGANVLTF TGTGCCAGCAGTCATATCTCTGGGGCCAACGTCCTGACTTTC
TRBJ2-1 TRBV28 - - CASGTGRDEQFF TGTGCCAGCGGTACAGGGCGAGATGAGCAGTTCTTC
TRBJ2-5 TRBV5-1 - - CASSLIGQETQYF TGCGCCAGCAGCTTGATCGGGCAAGAGACCCAGTACTTC
TRBJ1-1 TRBV28 TRBD1 - CACRGQAGTEAFF TGTGCCTGCCGAGGACAGGCGGGTACTGAAGCTTTCTTT
TRBJ1-2 TRBV5-1 TRBD1 - CASSLAGTGLKTYGYTF TGCGCCAGCAGCTTGGCGGGGACAGGCCTAAAGACCTATGGCTACACCTTC
TRBJ1-3 TRBV6-6 - - CASSHPRESSGNTIYF TGTGCCAGCAGTCATCCGCGGGAAAGCTCTGGAAACACCATATATTTT